This T cell receptor beta chain is drawn from a study of T cell repertoires in cytomegalovirus infection. The CDR3 covers 21 residues. V lost 5 bases and J lost 0; bases outside the gene matches: 18. Germline V gene lookup returns CDR1 SGHTA and CDR2 FQGNSA. TCRdb fed the reads into MiXCR, producing one record per CDR3 protein. The sample holds 290,000 or so distinct CDR3 sequences, more than 20% seen once. Input material: PBMCs. The chain uses TRBV7-2 and TRBJ2-2, with 10 bases lining up with TRBD1. The TCR was taken from a human donor in good health (CMV status not recorded). Some clones in this sample may be carry-over from other donors' samples. The CDR3 sequence: CASSAVPAGTGALANTGELFF. The CDR3 DNA is TGTGCCAGCAGCGCAGTCCCAGCCGGGACAGGGGCCCTTGCGAACACCGGGGAGCTGTTTTTT.